This T cell receptor (beta chain) appears in the sequencing data of a study of technical replicates of blood from a few donors. CDR3 length equals 14 residues. V gave up 0 bases and J gave up 7 bases, with 13 bases separating them. CDR1 and CDR2 from the germline V gene are SGHDT and YYEEEE. This table comes from immunoSEQ multiplex PCR, and its TCRdb copy is limited to in-frame clones, with some not included. Of about 76,000 clones listed, approximately 94% were seen once; the top ten hold 0.3% to 0.45%. The clonotype originates from a human donor in good health. The chain carries TRBV5-6 and TRBJ1-1, with D hard to call. Sequencing was carried out using T cells isolated from PBMCs. The CDR3 loop is CASSLGAGHVEAFF. CDR3 nucleotide sequence: TGTGCCAGCAGCTTGGGGGCTGGGCATGTTGAAGCTTTCTTT.